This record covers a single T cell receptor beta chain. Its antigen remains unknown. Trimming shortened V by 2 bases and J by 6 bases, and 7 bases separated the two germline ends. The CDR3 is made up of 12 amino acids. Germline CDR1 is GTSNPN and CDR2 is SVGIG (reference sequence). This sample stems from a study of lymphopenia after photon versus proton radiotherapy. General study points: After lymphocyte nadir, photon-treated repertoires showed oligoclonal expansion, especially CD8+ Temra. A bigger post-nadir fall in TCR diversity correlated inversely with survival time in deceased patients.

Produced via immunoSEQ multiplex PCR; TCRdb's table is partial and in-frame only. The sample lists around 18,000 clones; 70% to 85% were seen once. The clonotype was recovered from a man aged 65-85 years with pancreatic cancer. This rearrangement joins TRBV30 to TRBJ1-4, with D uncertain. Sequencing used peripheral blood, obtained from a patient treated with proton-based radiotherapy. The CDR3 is CAWSTVDEKLFF. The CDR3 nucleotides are TGTGCCTGGAGTACAGTCGATGAAAAACTGTTTTTT. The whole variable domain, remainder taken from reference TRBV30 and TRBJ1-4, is SQTIHQWPATLVQPVGSPLSLECTVEGTSNPNLYWYRQAAGRGLQLLFYSVGIGQISSEVPQNLSASRPQDRQFILSSKKLLLSDSGFYLCAWSTVDEKLFFGSGTQLSVL.